These 18 T cell receptor beta chains were sequenced from one sample in a study of Ad26.COV2.S vaccination and SARS-CoV-2 variants. Here immunoSEQ multiplex PCR was the method, and the copy in TCRdb shows in-frame clones only, minus some. The data hold about 680,000 clones, with about 89% observed a single time. Stated treatment: some 20 received Ad26.COV2.S at low or high dose, single or two shots; roughly five received placebo; per-sample allocation not given. Samples were taken on day 63 after the first vaccine or placebo injection. The specimen comprised peripheral blood, sampled in a trial of Ad26.COV2.S vaccine versus placebo. The receptors come from a person aged 18-60 years who received the Ad26.COV2.S COVID-19 vaccine or a placebo.

This clone was counted once. The V call is TRBV11-2, the J call TRBJ1-1, with no clear D. V gave up 2 bases and J gave up 5 bases, with 9 bases separating them. CDR1 and CDR2 from the germline V gene are SGHAT and FQNNGV. The CDR3 runs to 13 residues. The DNA for the CDR3 is TGTGCCAGCAGCTTAATGGCGAATACTGAAGCTTTCTTT. Amino acids: CASSLMANTEAFF.

This clone was picked up one time. J is TRBJ1-1 and V is TRBV18; tentative D call: TRBD1 (6 bases). Germline values: CDR1 KGHSH, CDR2 LQKENI. Trimming took 4 bases from V and 8 from J, leaving 8 bases between them. The CDR3 contains 11 residues. The CDR3: CASSRGGEAFF. CDR3 bases: TGTGCCAGCTCACGAGGGGGAGAAGCTTTCTTT.

DNA for the CDR3: TGTGCCAGCAGTATTGGGACAGGGGGCAATCAGCCCCAGCATTTT. Encoded protein: CASSIGTGGNQPQHF. The V call is TRBV25-1, the J call TRBJ1-5, with 10 bases aligning to TRBD1. Germline assignment: CDR1 MGHDK and CDR2 SYGVNS. Trimming took 5 bases from V and 2 from J; bases not matched to a gene: 3. This CDR3 is 15 amino acids long.

The chain recombines TRBV6-5 with TRBJ1-1; a possible D gene is TRBD1 (6 bases). The CDR3 is 13 amino acids. V lost 6 bases to trimming and J lost 5 bases, with 13 bases between them. Looked up from germline, CDR1 is MNHEY and CDR2 is SVGAGI. CDR3 coding DNA: TGTGCCAGCAGCCAAGGACAGCAGACTGAAGCTTTCTTT. It codes for CASSQGQQTEAFF.

The rearrangement joins TRBV20-1 to TRBJ2-7, with D possibly matching TRBD1 (6 bases). V was shortened by 6 bases and J by 6 bases, with 9 bases between the two germline ends. Germline CDR1 and CDR2: DFQATT and SNEGSKA (reference sequence). The CDR3 is 10 residues long. The CDR3 reads CSAQGREQYF. Written as DNA, the CDR3 is TGCAGTGCCCAGGGGCGCGAGCAGTACTTC.

The chain carries TRBV9 and TRBJ1-1; D is perhaps TRBD1 (5 bases). Deletions cut 0 bases from V and 2 bases from J, with 14 bases between. Germline CDR1 is SGDLS and CDR2 is YYNGEE. The CDR3 runs 16 residues. CDR3 bases: TGTGCCAGCAGCGTAGACCCCCGACAGATCAACACTGAAGCTTTCTTT. This sequence encodes CASSVDPRQINTEAFF.

The rearrangement links TRBV6-5 to TRBJ1-1, with TRBD1 matching over 12 bases. The ends lost 4 bases at V and 5 bases at J; junction bases unmatched: 5. CDR3 length: 15 residues. The germline V gene encodes CDR1 MNHEY and CDR2 SVGAGI. CDR3 DNA sequence: TGTGCCAGCAGTTGGGGACAGGGGGCTTGGACTGAAGCTTTCTTT. It codes for CASSWGQGAWTEAFF.

This clone was detected only once. This rearrangement joins TRBV2 to TRBJ2-1; weak D call: TRBD1 (6 bases). The CDR3 sequence is 14 residues long. CDR1 SNHLY and CDR2 FYNNEI come from the germline V gene. Trimming pared 8 bases from V and 6 bases from J, leaving 17 bases between. This CDR3 reads CASGVAGVFNEQFF. As DNA, the CDR3 is TGTGCCAGCGGAGTAGCAGGGGTATTCAATGAGCAGTTCTTC.

The gene calls are TRBV11-3 and TRBJ2-7; 8 bases align to TRBD2. V gave up 1 base and J gave up 6 bases; unmatched junction bases: 5. The germline gives CDR1 SGHNT, CDR2 YENEEA. CDR3 size: 14 residues. This chain's CDR3 is CASSLVREGGEQYF. CDR3 nucleotides: TGTGCCAGCAGCTTAGTACGGGAGGGTGGCGAGCAGTACTTC.

This chain connects TRBV7-2 to TRBJ2-1; the match to TRBD1 covers 7 bases. CDR3 length: 15 residues. Germline CDR1 and CDR2: SGHTA and FQGNSA. V trimming: 4 bases; J trimming: 9 bases; junction bases outside the gene matches: 12. This CDR3 reads CASSSPGQRPSEQFF. CDR3 in DNA: TGTGCCAGCAGCTCTCCGGGACAGCGGCCAAGTGAGCAGTTCTTC. Variable domain in full (rest from reference TRBV7-2 and TRBJ2-1): GAGVSQSPSNKVTEKGKDVELRCDPISGHTALYWYRQSLGQGLEFLIYFQGNSAPDKSGLPSDRFSAERTGGSVSTLTIQRTQQEDSAVYLCASSSPGQRPSEQFFGPGTRLTVL.

The V call is TRBV19, the J call TRBJ1-5; tentatively, D is TRBD1 (6 bases). Germline assignment: CDR1 LNHDA and CDR2 SQIVND (reference sequence). The V end lost 0 bases, the J end lost 7 bases, and 16 bases lay between the germline ends. The CDR3 is made up of 16 amino acids. The CDR3 is CASSIDAVTGGQPQHF. The DNA for the CDR3 is TGTGCCAGTAGTATAGATGCGGTGACGGGGGGCCAGCCCCAGCATTTT.

V gene TRBV10-3 combines with J gene TRBJ1-2; 7 bases are shared with TRBD1. This CDR3 comprises 14 residues. Per the germline V gene, CDR1 is ENHRY and CDR2 is SYGVKD. Germline trimming cut 3 bases from V and 6 bases from J; bases unmatched to any gene: 7. This chain's CDR3 is CAISDLQGIHGYTF. The CDR3 DNA sequence: TGTGCCATCAGTGACCTACAGGGGATTCATGGCTACACCTTC.

About this clone itself: This CDR3 is also generated by other DNA sequences in the sample. The chain uses TRBV5-6 and TRBJ1-6; D is unresolved. Trimming shortened V by 3 bases and J by 7 bases, and 2 bases separated the two germline ends. CDR3 length: 11 residues. From germline, CDR1 is SGHDT and CDR2 YYEEEE. The CDR3 sequence is CASSSNSPLHF. CDR3 nucleotides: TGTGCCAGCAGCTCAAATTCACCCCTCCACTTT.

This chain joins TRBV5-6 and TRBJ2-7; D is ambiguous. V lost 5 bases, J lost 2 bases, and 8 bases lay in between. This CDR3 contains 12 residues. In germline, CDR1 is SGHDT, CDR2 YYEEEE. The CDR3 is CASSFETYEQYF. The CDR3 nucleotides are TGTGCCAGCAGTTTTGAAACCTACGAGCAGTACTTC.

The chain couples TRBV4-1 to TRBJ2-1; either TRBD1 or TRBD2 may supply D (5 bases each). V was cut by 5 bases and J by 3 bases, with 14 bases left in between. Germline assignment: CDR1 MGHRA and CDR2 YSYEKL. The CDR3 has 15 residues. The CDR3 protein is CASSYHRDLYNEQFF. In DNA form, the CDR3 reads TGCGCCAGCAGCTACCACCGGGACCTCTACAATGAGCAGTTCTTC.

The V call is TRBV5-1, the J call TRBJ1-2; maybe TRBD1 (6 bases). Germline CDR1 and CDR2: SGHRS and YFSETQ. The V end lost 4 bases, the J end lost 8 bases, and 15 bases lay between the germline ends. This CDR3 contains 13 residues. CDR3 coding DNA: TGCGCCAGCAGCCCAACAGGGCGGAGAGGCTACACCTTC. Its protein is CASSPTGRRGYTF.

This clone was observed once. The rearrangement links TRBV12-3 or TRBV12-4 to TRBJ2-1; D is unclear. The CDR3 has 11 residues. Trimming cost V 5 bases and J 9 bases, with 8 bases left between them. The CDR3 bases are TGTGCCAGCAGTCTTATATCTGAGCAGTTCTTC. It translates to CASSLISEQFF.

The genes are TRBV7-9 and TRBJ2-7; 7 nucleotides match TRBD2. CDR3 length: 16 residues. Germline-derived CDR1 and CDR2 are SEHNR and FQNEAQ (reference sequence). V lost 5 bases and J lost 1; bases outside the gene matches: 11. Written as DNA, the CDR3 is TGTGCCAGCAGCCTACCGACGGGGGGAGAGTCCTACGAGCAGTACTTC. It encodes CASSLPTGGESYEQYF. Together with reference TRBV7-9 and TRBJ2-7, the CDR3 gives the full variable domain: DTGVSQNPRHKITKRGQNVTFRCDPISEHNRLYWYRQTLGQGPEFLTYFQNEAQLEKSRLLSDRFSAERPKGSFSTLEIQRTEQGDSAMYLCASSLPTGGESYEQYFGPGTRLTVT.